This T cell receptor beta chain originates from a study of metastatic and nonmetastatic thyroid tumors. As for the study in general: Repertoire data that came from the blood and tumor or nodule tissue of malignant and benign thyroid patients were compared. Study outcomes and limitations: Within blood and tumor, benign nodules reportedly had significantly lower TCR beta diversity than malignant thyroid tumors did.

TCRdb redid the clone calls on the PCR reads using MiXCR. The sample lists roughly 25,000 clones, under 30% occurring once. Patients underwent thyroid surgery, and none had received any treatment before it. This clone was counted ten times or more. No antigen is known for it. This CDR3 contains 12 residues. Germline loops: CDR1 WSHSY, CDR2 SAAADI. The source of this sequence is a male donor with papillary thyroid cancer or a benign thyroid nodule (not recorded which). Some clones in this sample may be carry-over from other donors' samples. The rearrangement joins TRBV10-2 to TRBJ1-1; no clear D. Sequencing input: tumor tissue. CDR3 sequence reads: CATRSTNTEAFF. For the CDR3, the DNA is TGCGCGACAAGGTCGACGAACACTGAAGCTTTCTTT.